The clone carrying this TCR beta chain was counted ten times or more. The antigen is not known. TCRdb reprocessed the 5' RACE reads via MiXCR and lists one record per CDR3 protein. The sample contains 49,000 or so distinct CDR3 sequences, roughly 17% of which appear only once. These data come from a study of neurological immune-mediated disorders. Study results and caveats: The study found no CDR3 amino acid sequences shared by expanded clones across subjects, suggesting private repertoires in all groups.

CDR3 size: 14 residues. Germline V gene data show CDR1 as MNHNY and CDR2 as SVGAGI (reference sequence). The V gene end was trimmed by 4 bases and the J gene end by 10 bases; junction bases not matched to a gene: 8. The chain combines TRBV6-6 with TRBJ2-1; 9 nucleotides align to TRBD2. This TCR derives from a man in his sixties in good health. The sample taken for sequencing was PBMCs. The DNA for the CDR3 is TGTGCCAGCAGTTCCGGGACTAGCCGGATGGAGCAGTTCTTC. Protein sequence: CASSSGTSRMEQFF.